This T cell receptor (beta chain) was sequenced during a study of T cell responses to AZD1222 COVID-19 vaccine. Findings of the study overall: Two AZD1222 doses significantly raised spike-specific TCR breadth and depth over controls. Regions 160-218 and 743-854 held dominance among vaccine-associated CD4 TCRs, which spanned spike. Baseline antibody screening turned up just six seropositive AZD1222 recipients. Among the donors, most were white British and more were female, and clonal diversity was possibly underestimated.

Comments on this clone: Its matching antigen is unknown.

Sequenced by immunoSEQ multiplex PCR; TCRdb stores in-frame clones only, minus some. This sample has 120,000 or so clones, with around 93% found just once. The sequence derives from an adult in good health. Specimen: peripheral blood, collected on day 0 of AZD1222 vaccination.

CDR3 nucleotide sequence: TGTGCCAGCAGTACGCAGGGCCAATGGGCCCCCTACGAGCAGTACTTC. Encoded protein: CASSTQGQWAPYEQYF. This chain joins TRBV28 and TRBJ2-7; D is possibly TRBD1 (5 bases). V gave up 5 bases and J gave up 2 bases, with 19 bases separating them. The CDR3 runs 16 residues. Looked up from germline, CDR1 is MDHEN and CDR2 is SYDVKM.